The 3 T cell receptor beta chains reported below all come from one sample, sequenced in a study of OX40 agonist ivuxolimab in advanced cancers. The library was built by means of the immunoSEQ multiplex PCR assay. As stored in TCRdb, this immuneACCESS dataset retains in-frame rearrangements with V and J assigned. A fraction of the clones does not appear; measured against another copy, unresolved V genes explain less than half of the discrepancy, and the remainder lacks a known reason. Within this sample are approximately 97,000 clones, with roughly 90% of them counted one time only. In total, the top ten clones hold 5.5% of the sample. The sample here was CD4+ or CD8+ T cells sorted from blood, taken in a trial of the OX40 agonist ivuxolimab. The receptors were gathered from an adult with an advanced solid tumor such as melanoma, head and neck, liver or kidney cancer.

The chain has TRBV7-2 and TRBJ2-1; the match to TRBD2 covers 8 bases. Trimming took 1 base from V and 3 from J; bases not matched to a gene: 2. CDR1 SGHTA and CDR2 FQGNSA come from the germline V gene. The CDR3 contains 15 residues. In DNA form, the CDR3 reads TGTGCCAGCAGCTTAGGAGCGGGAGTCTACAATGAGCAGTTCTTC. This gives the protein CASSLGAGVYNEQFF.

This chain uses TRBV4-2 with TRBJ2-1, with 8 bases aligning to TRBD2. V dropped 0 bases and J dropped 4; count of bases not matched to a gene: 29. This CDR3 spans 24 amino acids. Germline lookup yields CDR1 LGHNA and CDR2 YNFKEQ. Here the CDR3 DNA reads TGTGCCAGCAGCCAAGATGGAGTAACGGGAGGGCCTGACCATATTGCCGAACGATACAATGAGCAGTTCTTC. Translated, it gives CASSQDGVTGGPDHIAERYNEQFF.

This chain joins TRBV9 and TRBJ1-2; D is uncertain. Looked up from germline, CDR1 is SGDLS and CDR2 is YYNGEE. The CDR3 extends over 14 amino acids. V shed 1 base and J shed 3 bases, with 10 bases lying between them. In nucleotides, the CDR3 is TGTGCCAGCAGCGTATCCCGGTCCCACTATGGCTACACCTTC. It translates to CASSVSRSHYGYTF.